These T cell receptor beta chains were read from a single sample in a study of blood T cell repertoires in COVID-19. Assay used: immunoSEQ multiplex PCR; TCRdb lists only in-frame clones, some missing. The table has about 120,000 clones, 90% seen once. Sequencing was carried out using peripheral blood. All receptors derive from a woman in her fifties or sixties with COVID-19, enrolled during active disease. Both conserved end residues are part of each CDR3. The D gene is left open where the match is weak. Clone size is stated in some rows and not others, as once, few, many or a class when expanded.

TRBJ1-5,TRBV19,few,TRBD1,TGTGCCAGTAGTAGATCGACAGGGGAGCGCAATCAGCCCCAGCATTTT,CASSRSTGERNQPQHF
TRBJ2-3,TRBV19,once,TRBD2,TGTGCCAGTAGAGGCCAATATTACGGCGGGGGGGAAGATACGCAGTATTTT,CASRGQYYGGGEDTQYF
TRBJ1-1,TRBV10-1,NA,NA,TGCGCCAGCAGTGGAAGAGACATGAACACTGAAGCTTTCTTT,CASSGRDMNTEAFF
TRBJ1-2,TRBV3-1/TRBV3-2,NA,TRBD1,TGTGCCAGCAGGCCGACAGGGGCGGTTTGGGGCTACACCTTC,CASRPTGAVWGYTF
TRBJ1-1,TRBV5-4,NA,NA,TGTGCCAGCAGCTTTTATCTTCTGACTGAAGCTTTCTTT,CASSFYLLTEAFF
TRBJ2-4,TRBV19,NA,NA,TGTGCCAGTAGTATTTTTTCCGGGAAAAACATTCAGTACTTC,CASSIFSGKNIQYF
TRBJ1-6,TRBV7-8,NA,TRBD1,TGTGCCAGCGCCCTCGGGACAGGGGGTAGTTCACCCCTCCACTTT,CASALGTGGSSPLHF
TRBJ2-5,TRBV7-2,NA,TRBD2,TGTGCCAGCAGCTTAGTGACGGGGGGCCAAGAGACCCAGTACTTC,CASSLVTGGQETQYF
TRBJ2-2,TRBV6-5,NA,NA,TGTGCCAGCAAAAAGGAGGTCACCGGGGAGCTGTTTTTT,CASKKEVTGELFF
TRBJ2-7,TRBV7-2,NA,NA,TGTGCCAGCAGTTATTCCTCCCAGGGGACCTACGAGCAGTACTTC,CASSYSSQGTYEQYF
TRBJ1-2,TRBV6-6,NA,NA,TGTGCCAGCAGTTACTCAGGGGGAGTTAGCTATGGCTACACCTTC,CASSYSGGVSYGYTF
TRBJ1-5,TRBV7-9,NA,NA,TGTGCCAGCAGCCTAGGGGCAGGGAATAGCAATCAGCCCCAGCATTTT,CASSLGAGNSNQPQHF
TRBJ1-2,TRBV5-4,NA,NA,TGTGCCAGCAGCTTGCCGCAGGAATATGGCTACACCTTC,CASSLPQEYGYTF
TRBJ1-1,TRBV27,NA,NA,TGTGCCAGCAGTTTATCCGGGGGGTGGAACACTGAAGCTTTCTTT,CASSLSGGWNTEAFF
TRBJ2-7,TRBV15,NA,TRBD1,TGTGCCACCAGCCTGGGACAGGGGGCTAGTGAGCAGTACTTC,CATSLGQGASEQYF
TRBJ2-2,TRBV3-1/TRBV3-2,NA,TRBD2,TGTGCCAGCAGCCATAAAGCGGGGGGGCTTAACACCGGGGAGCTGTTTTTT,CASSHKAGGLNTGELFF
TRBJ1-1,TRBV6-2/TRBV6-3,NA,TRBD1,TGTGCCAGCAGCCCACACGACAGGGGGCGGGTCACTGAAGCTTTCTTT,CASSPHDRGRVTEAFF
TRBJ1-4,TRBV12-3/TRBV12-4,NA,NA,TGTGCCAGCAGTTTCGGTGAAAAACTGTTTTTT,CASSFGEKLFF
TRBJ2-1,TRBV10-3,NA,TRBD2,TGTGCCATCAGTGAGCCGACTAGCGGGCTAGACAATGAGCAGTTCTTC,CAISEPTSGLDNEQFF
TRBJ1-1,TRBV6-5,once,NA,TGTGCCAGCAGGACGAGCGGGGATAACACTGAAGCTTTCTTT,CASRTSGDNTEAFF
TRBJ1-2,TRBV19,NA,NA,TGTGCCAGTAGTGGCCCCGATTCGTATGGCTACACCTTC,CASSGPDSYGYTF
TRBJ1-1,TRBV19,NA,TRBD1,TGTGCCAGCCGTACAGGGGACACTGAAGCTTTCTTT,CASRTGDTEAFF
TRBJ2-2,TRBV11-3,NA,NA,TGTGCCAGCAGCTTAGACGGCGGCCCGAATGCCGGGGAGCTGTTTTTT,CASSLDGGPNAGELFF
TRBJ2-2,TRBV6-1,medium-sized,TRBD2,TGTGCCAGCAGTGAACTAGCGGGGGGGCCCGGGGAGCTGTTTTTT,CASSELAGGPGELFF
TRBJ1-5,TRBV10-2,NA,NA,TGCGCCAGCAGTGGCGGGGGGTCCCCTCAGCCCCAGCATTTT,CASSGGGSPQPQHF
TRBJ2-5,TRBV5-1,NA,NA,TGCGCCAGCAGCTTGCTTCGGGAGACCCAGTACTTC,CASSLLRETQYF
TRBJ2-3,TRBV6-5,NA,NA,TGTGCCAGCAGTTACTCGAGTAAGGATACGCAGTATTTT,CASSYSSKDTQYF
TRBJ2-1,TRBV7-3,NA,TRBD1,TGTGCCAGCAGCATCGGCGGGACAGGGATCCACAATGAGCAGTTCTTC,CASSIGGTGIHNEQFF
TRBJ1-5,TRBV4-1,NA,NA,TGCGCCAGCAGCCAAGAATCTGGGCCACAGCCCCAGCATTTT,CASSQESGPQPQHF
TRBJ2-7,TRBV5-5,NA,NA,TGTGCCAGCAGCTTGTGGAGGGACTACGAGCAGTACTTC,CASSLWRDYEQYF
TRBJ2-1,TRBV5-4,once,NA,TGTGCCAGCAGCTTGGCCAGGGTCAACAATGAGCAGTTCTTC,CASSLARVNNEQFF
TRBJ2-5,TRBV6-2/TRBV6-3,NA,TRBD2,TGTGCCAGCAGGCCTACTAGCGGGGAGACCCAGTACTTC,CASRPTSGETQYF
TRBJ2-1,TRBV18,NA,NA,TGTGCCAGCTCACCCCAGGGCATATCCTACAATGAGCAGTTCTTC,CASSPQGISYNEQFF
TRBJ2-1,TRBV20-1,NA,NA,TGCAGTGCTAGTGTAGGAGGGGGAGGGCCTTCGTTCAATGAGCAGTTCTTC,CSASVGGGGPSFNEQFF
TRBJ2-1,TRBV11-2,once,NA,TGTGCCAGCAGCTCCTGGCAGGGGTGGCAGTTCTTC,CASSSWQGWQFF
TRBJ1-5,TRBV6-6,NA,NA,TGTGCCAGCAGTTACGGGTCCGGGAGCAATCAGCCCCAGCATTTT,CASSYGSGSNQPQHF
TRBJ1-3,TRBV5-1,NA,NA,TGCGCCAGCAGCTTGTCTTTGGGAGTAGACACTGGAAACACCATATATTTT,CASSLSLGVDTGNTIYF
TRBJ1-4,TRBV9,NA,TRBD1,TGTGCCAGCAGCGTAGCAGACAGGGTGAGCGAAAAACTGTTTTTT,CASSVADRVSEKLFF
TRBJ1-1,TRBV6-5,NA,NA,TGTGCCAGCAGTTACGGGGCTACTGAAGCTTTCTTT,CASSYGATEAFF
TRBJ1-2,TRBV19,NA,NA,TGTGCCAGTAAGGGAGGGAACGGCAGGGGCTATGGCTACACCTTC,CASKGGNGRGYGYTF
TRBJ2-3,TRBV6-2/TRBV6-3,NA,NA,TGTGCCAGCAGTTACAGTGGGGCAGACCTAAGCACAGATACGCAGTATTTT,CASSYSGADLSTDTQYF
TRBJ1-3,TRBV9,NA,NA,TGTGCCAGCAGCGTAGACTCAGGCAGCTCTGGAAACACCATATATTTT,CASSVDSGSSGNTIYF
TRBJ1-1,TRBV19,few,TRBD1,TGTGCCAGTAGTCTTACTCCATGGACAGGGATACAGACTGAAGCTTTCTTT,CASSLTPWTGIQTEAFF
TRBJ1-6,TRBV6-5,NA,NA,TGTGCCAGCAGTTTCGGAGTAGGGGAATCACCCCTCCACTTT,CASSFGVGESPLHF
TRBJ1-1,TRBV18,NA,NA,TGTGCCAGCTCACCTCGGGGGGACACCTCGAACAGTGAAGCTTTCTTT,CASSPRGDTSNSEAFF
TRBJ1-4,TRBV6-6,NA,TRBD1,TGTGCCAGCAGTCCGTGGACAGGGGGGAATGAAAAACTGTTTTTT,CASSPWTGGNEKLFF